The present T cell receptor beta chain was sequenced within a study of CD8 T cells in ankylosing spondylitis. Points from the study as a whole: A CD8+ phenotype characterized the disease-linked clones, which were relatively rare in peripheral blood. Clones linked to disease were reported to show significant enrichment in matched ankylosing spondylitis synovial fluid. Characteristic, it appeared, of ankylosing spondylitis blood was a TCR beta motif of roughly eight highly homologous variants.

Comments on this clonotype: Antigen unknown.

This CDR3 region has 15 residues. Trimming took 5 bases from V and 3 from J, leaving 17 bases between them. CDR1 is SGHNT and CDR2 is YENEEA in the germline V gene. Quantitative 5'-RACE was performed with molecular barcodes, and it yielded the TCR beta libraries. TCRdb independently ran MiXCR on the 5' RACE reads; one entry per CDR3 protein. The table includes 300,000 to 400,000 distinct CDR3 sequences, under 25% detected once. The V call is TRBV11-3, the J call TRBJ2-7; possibly TRBD2 for D (6 bases). Sequencing was done on a sample of blood, either unsorted or a sorted T cell fraction (not recorded which). This TCR derives from a male donor with ankylosing spondylitis. Here the CDR3 reads CASSRQTSSGYEQYF. The CDR3 nucleotides read TGTGCCAGCAGCCGTCAGACTAGTTCGGGCTACGAGCAGTACTTC.